These T cell receptor beta chains were read from a single sample in a study of blood T cell repertoires in COVID-19. The assay was immunoSEQ multiplex PCR, and TCRdb's table has in-frame clones only and misses some. Here the sample spans roughly 190,000 clones, 82% being singletons. Sequencing input: peripheral blood. The receptors come from a woman between 55 and 75 years old with COVID-19, enrolled during active disease. The CDR3 runs from the conserved cysteine through the conserved F or W. A D gene is named only where the DNA matches it firmly. The size field is filled for only some rows; it gives once, few, many or a size class.

v_gene	j_gene	len	abundance	d_gene	CDR3nt	CDR3aa
TRBV3-1/TRBV3-2	TRBJ2-3	15	once	NA	TGTGCCAGCAGCCAAGAGAGGGCCTACACAGATACGCAGTATTTT	CASSQERAYTDTQYF
TRBV4-3	TRBJ1-1	17	few	TRBD1	TGCGCCAGCAGCCAAGGGACAGGGGGCACTATGAACACTGAAGCTTTCTTT	CASSQGTGGTMNTEAFF
TRBV6-1	TRBJ1-5	16	NA	NA	TGTGCCAGCAGTGAAGCAGACAGGCAATTTGGTCAGCCCCAGCATTTT	CASSEADRQFGQPQHF
TRBV5-5	TRBJ2-2	13	NA	NA	TGTGCCAGCAGCTTGGGGGAGGTCGGGGAGCTGTTTTTT	CASSLGEVGELFF
TRBV3-1/TRBV3-2	TRBJ1-4	16	few	NA	TGTGCCAGCAGCCCGGTACAGGGCTTCGCTAATGAAAAACTGTTTTTT	CASSPVQGFANEKLFF
TRBV20-1	TRBJ2-7	16	NA	TRBD1	TGCAGTGCTAGTGACTTCCGGACAGGCAACTCCTACGAGCAGTACTTC	CSASDFRTGNSYEQYF
TRBV10-2	TRBJ2-7	14	NA	NA	TGCGCCAGCAGTGAAGACAGGTCATTCTACGAGCAGTACTTC	CASSEDRSFYEQYF
TRBV28	TRBJ2-5	14	NA	TRBD1	TGTGCCAGCGATCGACAGGGGCCACAAGAGACCCAGTACTTC	CASDRQGPQETQYF
TRBV7-9	TRBJ1-4	16	NA	NA	TGTGCCAGCAGCCTGCTCGGGGGGCGTATGGATGAAAAACTGTTTTTT	CASSLLGGRMDEKLFF
TRBV7-6	TRBJ1-2	15	once	TRBD1	TGTGCCAGCAGCCGTCCCGGGACAGGGATTGATGGCTACACCTTC	CASSRPGTGIDGYTF
TRBV5-1	TRBJ2-5	14	NA	NA	TGCGCCAGCAGCTGGGGGGATGTCGGCGAGACCCAGTACTTC	CASSWGDVGETQYF
TRBV3-1/TRBV3-2	TRBJ2-2	14	NA	NA	TGTGCCAGCAGCCAAGCAGGGGACACCGGGGAGCTGTTTTTT	CASSQAGDTGELFF
TRBV5-1	TRBJ1-4	14	NA	NA	TGCGCCAGCAGCTCCGGACAGAGTAATGAAAAACTGTTTTTT	CASSSGQSNEKLFF
TRBV3-1/TRBV3-2	TRBJ2-2	16	NA	TRBD1	TGTGCCAGCAGCCAATGGGACAGGGGGCTCGGCGGGGAGCTGTTTTTT	CASSQWDRGLGGELFF
TRBV7-6	TRBJ1-1	15	NA	NA	TGTGCCAGCAGCTTCCTATTGGGACAAACAACTGAAGCTTTCTTT	CASSFLLGQTTEAFF
TRBV19	TRBJ1-2	14	NA	NA	TGTGCCAGTAGTATCGGCGGGGGCAGGTATGGCTACACCTTC	CASSIGGGRYGYTF